The text below deals with one T cell receptor (beta chain). Data came from immunoSEQ multiplex PCR; TCRdb stores just in-frame clones and leaves some out. The table lists about 100,000 clones, 88% of them singletons. This specimen belongs to a study of identifying expanded T cells in peripheral blood. The length of the CDR3 is 14 residues. Between the trimmed V and J ends, which lost 4 bases and 5 bases, there was a span of 12 bases. Germline V lookup: CDR1 LNHDA, CDR2 SQIVND (reference sequence). Sequencing used blood. This TCR was recovered from a person aged 18-69 years in good health. The chain recombines TRBV19 with TRBJ1-5; possible D gene TRBD1, 5 bases. In DNA, the CDR3 is TGTGCCAGTAGTACAGAGGGGACTGATCAGCCCCAGCATTTT. The encoded protein is CASSTEGTDQPQHF.